Each of the 27 T cell receptor beta chains below was sequenced from the same sample in a study of blood T cells in healthy people across ages. Sample-barcoded 5' priming and a J-beta primer mix drove a second PCR of roughly 6 to 12 cycles. TCRdb ran MiXCR on the 5' RACE reads and lists one entry per CDR3 protein. Here the sample spans roughly 720,000 distinct CDR3 sequences, less than 70% being singletons. The sequencing input was blood. The receptors derive from a man at least 80 years old in good health.

This chain joins TRBV29-1 and TRBJ2-1; possibly TRBD2 for D (6 bases). This CDR3 is built from 12 residues. Germline loops: CDR1 SQVTM, CDR2 ANQGSEA. CDR3 protein: CGGGMGYNEQFF. The CDR3 DNA is TGCGGCGGCGGGATGGGATACAATGAGCAGTTCTTC.

The chain employs TRBV5-1 and TRBJ2-1; TRBD2 matches 8 bases. Germline V gene lookup returns CDR1 SGHRS and CDR2 YFSETQ. CDR3 length equals 15 residues. The J segment lost 6 bases and the V segment lost 3 bases, leaving 8 bases of the junction unmatched. The chain's CDR3 is CASSYGGTRGNEQFF. For the CDR3, the DNA is TGCGCCAGCAGCTACGGAGGGACTAGAGGCAATGAGCAGTTCTTC.

The rearrangement links TRBV15 to TRBJ2-4; tentatively, D is TRBD2 (6 bases). The J call may be wrong; the DNA end is better matched by TRBJ2-7. The CDR3 loop spans 15 amino acids. CDR1 LNHNV and CDR2 YYDKDF come from the germline V gene (reference sequence). The CDR3 DNA is TGTGCCACCAGCAGCCGAGGCCCAGGGACTCACGAGCAGTACTTC. Translation gives CATSSRGPGTHEQYF.

The chain joins TRBV5-1 to TRBJ2-4, with TRBD2 as a possible D gene (5 bases). Gene TRBJ2-7 matches the end of the DNA better, so the J call may be wrong. Germline values: CDR1 SGHRS, CDR2 YFSETQ. The CDR3 is 14 residues long. The CDR3 sequence: CASREFGRTYEQYF. The CDR3 DNA follows: TGCGCCAGCCGGGAATTTGGGCGGACCTACGAGCAGTACTTC.

This chain joins TRBV5-1 and TRBJ2-1; 13 bases are a match to TRBD2. The CDR3 totals 17 residues. Germline CDR1 reads SGHRS; CDR2 reads YFSETQ. J lost 10 bases, V lost 0 bases, and 10 bases had no gene match. The CDR3 is CASSLGPTSGRASEQFF. In DNA form, the CDR3 reads TGCGCCAGCAGCTTGGGACCCACTAGCGGGAGGGCCTCCGAGCAGTTCTTC.

The CDR3 region is CASSLQMTEFNEKLFF. The CDR3 nucleotides read TGTGCCAGCAGCCTACAAATGACGGAGTTTAATGAAAAACTGTTTTTT. The chain is built from TRBV12-3 or TRBV12-4 and TRBJ1-4; D unresolved. This CDR3 region has 16 residues. The V end was cut by 6 bases, the J end by 4 bases, with 18 bases between.

This clonotype was counted a few times. The chain joins TRBV27 to TRBJ1-6; 8 nucleotides align to TRBD1. Germline assignment: CDR1 MNHEY and CDR2 SMNVEV (reference sequence). V lost 3 bases to trimming and J lost 2 bases; unmatched junction nucleotides: 18. The CDR3 has 21 amino acids. The CDR3 here is CASSFGGTGLSGGAYNSPLHF. Here the CDR3 DNA reads TGTGCCAGCAGTTTCGGGGGGACAGGTCTTTCGGGAGGCGCCTATAATTCACCCCTCCACTTT.

Notes on this clonotype: At one boundary the junction diverges from the germline segment, which might be a read error. The chain joins TRBV5-6 to TRBJ1-1, with D possibly matching TRBD1 (5 bases). CDR3 length: 14 amino acids. Germline V gives CDR1 SGHDT, CDR2 YYEEEE. The CDR3 sequence: CASSLGVWGTEAFF. The CDR3 bases are TGCGCCAGCAGCCTGGGGGTCTGGGGCACTGAAGCTTTCTTT.

A few counts support this clonotype. The CDR3 is CASSSGWDGGRYAYF. The CDR3 DNA sequence: TGCGCCAGCAGTTCCGGTTGGGACGGAGGTCGATACGCGTATTTT. The chain recombines TRBV5-1 with TRBJ2-3; the D gene could be TRBD1 or TRBD2 (5 bases each). Trimming cost V 5 bases and J 14 bases, with 27 bases left between them. Germline CDR1 and CDR2: SGHRS and YFSETQ. CDR3 length: 15 amino acids.

This clonotype was found once. The J gene is TRBJ1-1, the V gene TRBV9; perhaps TRBD1 as D (6 bases). Germline-derived CDR1 and CDR2 are SGDLS and YYNGEE. Between the trimmed V and J ends, which lost 0 bases and 1 base, there was a span of 10 bases. This CDR3 is built from 15 residues. The DNA of the CDR3 is TGTGCCAGCAGCGTAGGAACAGGGTCGAACACTGAAGCTTTCTTT. Its translation is CASSVGTGSNTEAFF. The entire variable domain, with the rest obtained from reference TRBV9 and TRBJ1-1, is as follows: DSGVTQTPKHLITATGQRVTLRCSPRSGDLSVYWYQQSLDQGLQFLIQYYNGEERAKGNILERFSAQQFPDLHSELNLSSLELGDSALYFCASSVGTGSNTEAFFGQGTRLTVV.

The CDR3 bases are TGTGCCAGCAGGGCGGTCGGCTACAATGAGCAGTTCTTC. This gives the protein CASRAVGYNEQFF. This chain links TRBV6-5 with TRBJ2-1; D is undetermined. This CDR3 region has 13 residues. From germline, CDR1 is MNHEY and CDR2 SVGAGI. Deletions cut 6 bases from V and 3 bases from J, with 9 bases between.

The chain combines TRBV20-1 with TRBJ2-1; tentatively, D is TRBD2 (5 bases). CDR3 length: 15 amino acids. CDR1 is DFQATT and CDR2 is SNEGSKA in the germline V gene (reference sequence). Trimming removed 3 bases at V and 5 bases at J, with 17 bases between. The CDR3 coding sequence is TGCAGTGCTAGTAAACCCTCCGGGATTAACAATGAGCAGTTCTTC. This translates into CSASKPSGINNEQFF.

The chain links TRBV6-1 to TRBJ2-1; 9 nucleotides match TRBD2. Germline loops: CDR1 MNHNS, CDR2 SASEGT. This CDR3 comprises 19 residues. J lost 0 bases, V lost 2 bases, and 11 bases had no gene match. The CDR3 region has the DNA TGTGCCAGCAGTGAAAGGTCCAGCGGGAGGCGCAGCTCCTACAATGAGCAGTTCTTC. This translates into CASSERSSGRRSSYNEQFF.

The CDR3 sequence: CASSSASPAEQFF. Written as DNA, the CDR3 is TGTGCCAGCAGTTCAGCTAGCCCCGCGGAGCAGTTCTTC. The chain carries TRBV28 and TRBJ2-1; a possible D gene is TRBD2 (5 bases). Germline assignment: CDR1 MDHEN and CDR2 SYDVKM. V lost 4 bases to trimming and J lost 10 bases, with 14 bases between them. The CDR3 runs to 13 residues.

The chain combines TRBV20-1 with TRBJ2-5; the D gene could be TRBD1 or TRBD2 (5 bases each). The CDR3 totals 14 residues. Germline V gene data show CDR1 as DFQATT and CDR2 as SNEGSKA (reference sequence). V lost 5 bases to trimming and J lost 5 bases, with 18 bases between them. CDR3 protein: CSAPTDGDGETQYF. Here the CDR3 DNA reads TGCAGTGCTCCGACGGACGGGGACGGGGAGACCCAGTACTTC.

This chain connects TRBV7-9 to TRBJ1-4; no clear D gene. Per the germline V gene, CDR1 is SEHNR and CDR2 is FQNEAQ (reference sequence). The CDR3 runs 14 residues. V dropped 3 bases and J dropped 8 bases, with 13 bases sitting between them. CDR3 DNA sequence: TGTGCCAGCAGCTTCAAGGGCTGGGAAGAAAAACTGTTTTTT. It specifies CASSFKGWEEKLFF.

The chain links TRBV11-2 to TRBJ2-3; TRBD2 matches 11 bases. CDR1 is SGHAT and CDR2 is FQNNGV in the germline V gene. Losses at the gene ends were 5 bases for V and 1 base for J; bases not matched to a gene: 20. The CDR3 is 21 amino acids. Here the CDR3 reads CASSPDGGISGRAKGTDTQYF. DNA for the CDR3: TGTGCCAGCAGCCCTGATGGGGGGATTAGCGGGAGGGCAAAGGGCACAGATACGCAGTATTTT.

This clonotype has more than one count but fewer than ten. The chain employs TRBV29-1 and TRBJ1-3; D is undetermined. CDR3 length equals 10 residues. The germline V and J ends were trimmed by 4 bases and 3 bases, with 1 base remaining between them. CDR1 is SQVTM, CDR2 ANQGSEA, per germline. The CDR3 DNA is TGCAGCGTTGTTGGAAACACCATATATTTT. It yields the protein CSVVGNTIYF.

The CDR3 sequence is CSAPGQERRAGASEQYF. The DNA of the CDR3 is TGCAGTGCCCCAGGACAGGAAAGACGAGCGGGAGCCTCTGAGCAGTACTTC. V and J are TRBV20-1 and TRBJ2-5; D is possibly TRBD2 (8 bases). Germline-derived CDR1 and CDR2 are DFQATT and SNEGSKA (reference sequence). This CDR3 region has 17 residues. Trimming shortened V by 6 bases and J by 11 bases, and 34 bases separated the two germline ends.

The rearrangement uses TRBV20-1 and TRBJ2-5; TRBD2 might be the D (5 bases). The J call may be faulty, since TRBJ2-7 better matches the DNA end. The germline V gene has CDR1 DFQATT and CDR2 SNEGSKA (reference sequence). This CDR3 contains 15 residues. CDR3 amino acids: CSARDDEGGVGEQYF. In DNA, the CDR3 is TGCAGTGCTAGAGATGATGAGGGCGGAGTTGGCGAGCAGTACTTC.

This clonotype has just a few counts. V usage is TRBV28 and J usage is TRBJ1-5; the D is unclear. Trimming left V 6 bases short and J 9 bases short, with 12 bases between. Germline loops: CDR1 MDHEN, CDR2 SYDVKM. The CDR3 contains 12 residues. CDR3 coding DNA: TGTGCCAGCAGCCCCCCGCTATCGCCCCAGCATTTT. It translates to CASSPPLSPQHF.

The rearrangement joins TRBV7-9 to TRBJ2-3; D ambiguous. Looked up from germline, CDR1 is SEHNR and CDR2 is FQNEAQ (reference sequence). This CDR3 has 14 amino acids. V was cut by 5 bases and J by 14 bases, with 23 bases left in between. The CDR3 region is CASSPPTEHRYAYF. The CDR3, as DNA: TGTGCCAGCAGCCCCCCCACAGAGCACAGATACGCGTATTTT.

The chain combines TRBV11-2 with TRBJ2-3; 9 bases agree with TRBD2. With V trimmed by 8 bases and J by 0 bases, 6 bases remained unmatched. Germline V lookup: CDR1 SGHAT, CDR2 FQNNGV. The CDR3 contains 15 residues. The CDR3 is CASFSSGVSTDTQYF. CDR3 DNA: TGTGCCAGCTTTTCTAGCGGGGTTAGCACAGATACGCAGTATTTT. Based on the CDR3 plus reference TRBV11-2 and TRBJ2-3, the full variable domain is EAGVAQSPRYKIIEKRQSVAFWCNPISGHATLYWYQQILGQGPKLLIQFQNNGVVDDSQLPKDRFSAERLKGVDSTLKIQPAKLEDSAVYLCASFSSGVSTDTQYFGPGTRLTVL.

This clonotype occurred a few times. This chain uses TRBV12-3 or TRBV12-4 with TRBJ2-7; the D gene is possibly TRBD1 (6 bases). The V gene lost 7 bases and the J gene lost 6 bases, with 19 bases spanning the gap. There are 14 residues in the CDR3. The CDR3 loop is CASTKGVPWGEQYF. CDR3 DNA: TGTGCCAGCACCAAGGGGGTACCCTGGGGCGAGCAGTACTTC.

The V gene is TRBV6-6, the J gene TRBJ1-5; no clear D gene. This CDR3 is built from 14 residues. The V end was cut by 0 bases, the J end by 4 bases, with 7 bases between. Germline loops: CDR1 MNHNY, CDR2 SVGAGI (reference sequence). In DNA, the CDR3 is TGTGCCAGCAGTTACTCGGGCCTTAATCAGCCCCAGCATTTT. Translating gives CASSYSGLNQPQHF.

Many counts were recorded for this clonotype. The chain combines TRBV5-6 with TRBJ1-2, with 7 bases aligning to TRBD1. The CDR3 loop spans 14 amino acids. The V gene end was trimmed by 4 bases and the J gene end by 2 bases; junction bases not matched to a gene: 5. Looked up from germline, CDR1 is SGHDT and CDR2 is YYEEEE. CDR3 bases: TGTGCCAGCAGCCGGGACAGCGCCAACTATGGCTACACCTTC. It codes for CASSRDSANYGYTF.

The rearrangement joins TRBV5-1 to TRBJ2-3, with 7 bases fitting TRBD2. The CDR3 runs to 15 residues. In germline, CDR1 is SGHRS, CDR2 YFSETQ. V trimming: 0 bases; J trimming: 5 bases; junction bases outside the gene matches: 6. CDR3 bases: TGCGCCAGCAGCTTGGAGCGCGGGAGTGTAGATACGCAGTATTTT. Translating gives CASSLERGSVDTQYF.